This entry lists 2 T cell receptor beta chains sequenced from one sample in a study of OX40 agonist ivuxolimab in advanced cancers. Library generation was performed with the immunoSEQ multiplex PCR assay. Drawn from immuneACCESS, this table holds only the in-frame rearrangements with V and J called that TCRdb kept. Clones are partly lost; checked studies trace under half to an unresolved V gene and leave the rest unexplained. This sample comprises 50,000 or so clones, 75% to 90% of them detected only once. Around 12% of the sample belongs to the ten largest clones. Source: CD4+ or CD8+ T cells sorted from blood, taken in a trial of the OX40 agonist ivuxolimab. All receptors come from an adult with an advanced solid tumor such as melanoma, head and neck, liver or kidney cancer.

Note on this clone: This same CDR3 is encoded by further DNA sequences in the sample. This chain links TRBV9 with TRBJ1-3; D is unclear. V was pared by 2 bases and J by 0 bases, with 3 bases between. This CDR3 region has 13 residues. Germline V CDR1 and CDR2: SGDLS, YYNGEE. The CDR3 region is CASSVLSGNTIYF. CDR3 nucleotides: TGTGCCAGCAGCGTTCTCTCTGGAAACACCATATATTTT.

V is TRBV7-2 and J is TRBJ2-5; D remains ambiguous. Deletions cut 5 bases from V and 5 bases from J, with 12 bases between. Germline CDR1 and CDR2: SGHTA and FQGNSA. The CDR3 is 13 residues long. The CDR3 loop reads CASSPRLGETQYF. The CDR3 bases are TGTGCCAGCAGCCCCCGCCTGGGGGAGACCCAGTACTTC.